A single sample gave rise to the 26 T cell receptor beta chains below, sequenced in a study of blood T cells in healthy people across ages. A sample-barcoded 5' primer and a J-beta primer mix were used in a second PCR of about 7 to 12 cycles. TCRdb recomputed calls from the 5' RACE reads with MiXCR, one row per CDR3 protein. Seen here are fewer than 800,000 distinct CDR3 sequences, around a fifth observed once, and the top ten hold 3% to 4%. The sequencing sample was made of blood. These receptor sequences come from a man in his 70s in good health.

This clonotype was seen only a few times. The chain has TRBV5-1 and TRBJ2-5, with TRBD2 identical over 9 bases. TRBJ2-1 explains the end of the DNA better; the J call may be wrong. Germline loops: CDR1 SGHRS, CDR2 YFSETQ. The CDR3 sequence is 14 residues long. The CDR3 is CASSLGTSANEQFF. The CDR3, as DNA: TGCGCCAGCAGCTTGGGGACTAGCGCCAATGAGCAGTTCTTC.

For the CDR3, the DNA is TGTGCCAGCAGCTCGGTAGGGGTTGCTTACGAGCAGTACTTC. Protein: CASSSVGVAYEQYF. V gene TRBV7-2 combines with J gene TRBJ2-7; TRBD1 is a possible D gene (5 bases). This CDR3 spans 14 amino acids. The V end lost 4 bases, the J end lost 4 bases, and 14 bases lay between the germline ends. Germline CDR1 and CDR2: SGHTA and FQGNSA.

The chain links TRBV20-1 to TRBJ2-2; D call uncertain. CDR1 is DFQATT, CDR2 SNEGSKA, per germline (reference sequence). Trimming took 2 bases from V and 0 from J, leaving 4 bases between them. The CDR3 is 13 amino acids. In nucleotides, the CDR3 is TGCAGTGCTAGAAATACGAACACCGGGGAGCTGTTTTTT. This translates into CSARNTNTGELFF.

The chain joins TRBV20-1 to TRBJ1-5; TRBD1 matches at 9 bases. The germline V gene has CDR1 DFQATT and CDR2 SNEGSKA (reference sequence). After removal of 3 bases from V and 3 bases from J, the junction contained 6 bases not matched to a gene. The CDR3 has 15 residues. The CDR3 DNA reads as TGCAGTGCTAGGGGGACAGGGACCAACAATCAGCCCCAGCATTTT. Its protein is CSARGTGTNNQPQHF.

V and J are TRBV11-2 and TRBJ2-3; D could derive from TRBD1 or TRBD2 (5 bases each). Per germline, CDR1 SGHAT and CDR2 FQNNGV. Between the trimmed V and J ends, which lost 4 bases and 12 bases, there was a span of 11 bases. The CDR3 contains 11 residues. CDR3 in DNA: TGTGCCAGCAGCTCCGACCGGGGCCAGTATTTT. This translates into CASSSDRGQYF.

The chain couples TRBV7-2 to TRBJ1-6, with 8 positions matching TRBD1. The CDR3 totals 17 residues. Germline loops: CDR1 SGHTA, CDR2 FQGNSA. J lost 4 bases, V lost 3 bases, and 8 bases had no gene match. The CDR3, as DNA: TGTGCCAGCAGCTTGTTCCGGGACAGGCTTTATAATTCACCCCTCCACTTT. Encoded protein: CASSLFRDRLYNSPLHF.

On this clonotype itself: This may be a read error: a much more frequent sequence differs by one nucleotide. The chain recombines TRBV6-2 or TRBV6-3 with TRBJ2-5; 9 bases map to TRBD2. The tail of the sequence fits TRBJ2-7 better, so the J call may be wrong. CDR1 and CDR2 (germline): MNHEY, SVGEGT. There are 15 residues in the CDR3. The CDR3 spells CASSAFSGSRYEQYF. The CDR3 DNA is TGTGCCAGCAGTGCTTTTAGCGGGAGTAGGTACGAGCAGTACTTC.

The rearrangement uses TRBV14 and TRBJ2-3, with no clear D. This CDR3 contains 15 residues. Germline CDR1 is SGHDN and CDR2 is FVKESK. V lost 0 bases, J lost 2 bases, and 9 bases lay in between. The CDR3 DNA is TGTGCCAGCAGCCAAGACTTCCAGGTCACAGATACGCAGTATTTT. Encoded protein: CASSQDFQVTDTQYF.

This rearrangement joins TRBV7-6 to TRBJ2-3, with TRBD2 matching over 7 bases. The V gene end was trimmed by 5 bases and the J gene end by 7 bases; junction bases not matched to a gene: 9. CDR1 and CDR2 from the germline V gene are SGHVS and FNYEAQ. This CDR3 has 14 amino acids. The CDR3 loop reads CASSPPAGRHTQYF. CDR3 sequence (DNA): TGTGCCAGCAGCCCCCCAGCGGGACGGCATACGCAGTATTTT.

This chain joins TRBV27 and TRBJ2-3, with TRBD2 identical over 11 bases. CDR1 is MNHEY and CDR2 is SMNVEV in the germline V gene (reference sequence). V dropped 4 bases and J dropped 2; count of bases not matched to a gene: 8. This CDR3 region has 17 residues. The CDR3 reads CASSSLRLAGTTDTQYF. DNA for the CDR3: TGTGCCAGCAGTTCCCTTCGACTAGCGGGAACCACAGATACGCAGTATTTT.

The sample holds a few counts of this clonotype. The chain carries TRBV7-9 and TRBJ1-2; no firm D call. V was pared by 5 bases and J by 2 bases, with 9 bases between. Germline V CDR1 and CDR2: SEHNR, FQNEAQ (reference sequence). The CDR3 consists of 13 residues. CDR3 amino acids: CASSNDGNYGYTF. The CDR3 coding sequence is TGTGCCAGCAGCAACGACGGAAACTATGGCTACACCTTC. Together with reference TRBV7-9 and TRBJ1-2, the CDR3 gives the full variable domain: DTGVSQNPRHKITKRGQNVTFRCDPISEHNRLYWYRQTLGQGPEFLTYFQNEAQLEKSRLLSDRFSAERPKGSFSTLEIQRTEQGDSAMYLCASSNDGNYGYTFGSGTRLTVV.

This chain uses TRBV6-5 with TRBJ2-3; D may be TRBD1 (5 bases). Germline values: CDR1 MNHEY, CDR2 SVGAGI. The V end lost 5 bases, the J end lost 4 bases, and 13 bases lay between the germline ends. CDR3 length equals 14 residues. As DNA, the CDR3 is TGTGCCAGCAGTAGGGGCTGGACGGCAGATACGCAGTATTTT. Translation: CASSRGWTADTQYF.

The chain is built from TRBV27 and TRBJ2-3, with no clear D. V dropped 1 base and J dropped 1 base, with 6 bases sitting between them. Germline V gene data show CDR1 as MNHEY and CDR2 as SMNVEV (reference sequence). The CDR3 runs 14 residues. CDR3 amino acids: CASSLYQGTDTQYF. The CDR3 DNA is TGTGCCAGCAGTTTATATCAAGGCACAGATACGCAGTATTTT.

On this clonotype itself: The junction shows a germline mismatch at one end, possibly a read error. This chain joins TRBV28 and TRBJ2-2, with a tentative D call TRBD2 (6 bases). The CDR3 extends over 12 amino acids. The germline V gene has CDR1 MDHEN and CDR2 SYDVKM. CDR3 DNA sequence: TGTGCCAACCAAGGGCACACCGGGGAGGTGTTTTTT. Protein product: CANQGHTGEVFF.

The chain links TRBV20-1 to TRBJ2-3, with 7 bases lining up with TRBD2. Per the germline V gene, CDR1 is DFQATT and CDR2 is SNEGSKA (reference sequence). The J segment lost 6 bases and the V segment lost 0 bases, leaving 6 bases of the junction unmatched. This CDR3 is 14 amino acids long. CDR3 coding DNA: TGCAGTGCTAGAGAGGGAGGGCCATGGGATACGCAGTATTTT. Translation gives CSAREGGPWDTQYF.

This sequence joins TRBV6-4 and TRBJ1-5, with TRBD1 matching 7 bases. The germline V gene encodes CDR1 MRHNA and CDR2 SNTAGT. V was pared by 6 bases and J by 7 bases, with 15 bases of the junction left unmatched. The CDR3 runs 16 residues. CDR3 amino acids: CASRVPFEGAEQPQHF. The CDR3, as DNA: TGTGCCAGCAGGGTACCATTTGAGGGGGCGGAACAGCCCCAGCATTTT.

This clonotype has more than one count but fewer than ten. The J gene is TRBJ1-4, the V gene TRBV2; tentative D call: TRBD1 (6 bases). Trimming removed 3 bases from V and 11 bases from J, with 10 bases in between. The CDR3 length is 12 residues. The germline V gene has CDR1 SNHLY and CDR2 FYNNEI. The DNA for the CDR3 is TGTGCCAGCAGTGAGCGGGACACCAAACTGTTTTTT. Protein product: CASSERDTKLFF.

The sample holds a few counts of this clonotype. The rearrangement uses TRBV28 and TRBJ2-2; perhaps TRBD1 as D (6 bases). Trimming stripped 6 bases from V and 9 bases from J, with 17 bases between. Germline lookup yields CDR1 MDHEN and CDR2 SYDVKM. This CDR3 contains 14 residues. This CDR3 is CASRSPGAPRELFF. The DNA for the CDR3 is TGTGCCAGCAGATCCCCAGGGGCCCCCCGGGAGCTGTTTTTT.

CDR3 bases: TGCGCCAGCAGCTTGGGGGACAGACGGAGCACTGAAGCTTTCTTT. This gives the protein CASSLGDRRSTEAFF. The rearrangement joins TRBV5-1 to TRBJ1-1; 7 nucleotides align to TRBD1. After removal of 0 bases from V and 4 bases from J, the junction contained 6 bases not matched to a gene. This CDR3 has 15 amino acids. Germline V gene sequence: CDR1 SGHRS, CDR2 YFSETQ. Looking up the rest from reference TRBV5-1 and TRBJ1-1 gives the full variable domain: KAGVTQTPRYLIKTRGQQVTLSCSPISGHRSVSWYQQTPGQGLQFLFEYFSETQRNKGNFPGRFSGRQFSNSRSEMNVSTLELGDSALYLCASSLGDRRSTEAFFGQGTRLTVV.

The chain employs TRBV7-9 and TRBJ2-1; 9 nucleotides align to TRBD1. The better agreement between TRBJ2-7 and the DNA end casts doubt on the J call. CDR1 and CDR2 (germline): SEHNR, FQNEAQ (reference sequence). The CDR3 consists of 15 residues. CDR3 sequence: CASSQNRDRVHEQYF. The CDR3 coding sequence is TGTGCCAGCAGCCAAAACCGGGACAGGGTCCACGAGCAGTACTTC.

The rearrangement joins TRBV29-1 to TRBJ2-1; 7 bases align to TRBD2. The V segment lost 3 bases and the J segment 2 bases; nucleotides outside the gene matches: 4. CDR3 length: 14 residues. The V gene's germline CDR1 is SQVTM and CDR2 ANQGSEA. DNA of the CDR3: TGCAGCGTTGAGTCGCTAGCGGCCTACAATGAGCAGTTCTTC. Protein sequence: CSVESLAAYNEQFF.

The chain employs TRBV3-1 and TRBJ1-6; 7 bases match TRBD1. The CDR3 covers 16 residues. Trimming cost V 3 bases and J 5 bases; bases outside gene matches: 7. Per germline, CDR1 LGHDT and CDR2 YNNKEL (reference sequence). CDR3 bases: TGTGCCAGCAGCCAGGAGGGACAGCGCAATAATTCACCCCTCCACTTT. It is translated as CASSQEGQRNNSPLHF.

This chain connects TRBV11-1 to TRBJ2-1; D perhaps matches TRBD2 (5 bases). Trimming left V 1 base short and J 5 bases short, with 12 bases between. Germline V gene lookup returns CDR1 SGHAT and CDR2 FQDESV (reference sequence). The CDR3 has 15 amino acids. DNA of the CDR3: TGTGCCAGCAGCTTAGGGCTAGCTCGACACAATGAGCAGTTCTTC. Translating it yields CASSLGLARHNEQFF.

This clonotype has more than one count but fewer than ten. The chain combines TRBV6-1 with TRBJ1-1; 8 bases align to TRBD1. Trimming cost V 2 bases and J 1 base; bases outside gene matches: 0. Germline CDR1 and CDR2: MNHNS and SASEGT. There are 14 residues in the CDR3. CDR3 sequence (DNA): TGTGCCAGCAGTGAACAGGGGGCGAACACTGAAGCTTTCTTT. It codes for CASSEQGANTEAFF.

This clonotype was counted at least ten times. The gene calls are TRBV7-3 and TRBJ2-1; 7 nucleotides agree with TRBD2. The CDR3 is 16 amino acids. Germline CDR1 is SGHTA and CDR2 is FQGTGA. V shed 1 base and J 5 bases; nucleotides not matched to a gene: 8. CDR3 protein: CASSLMSRAGHNEQFF. The CDR3 region has the DNA TGTGCCAGCAGCTTAATGTCTCGAGCGGGACACAATGAGCAGTTCTTC.

This chain uses TRBV18 with TRBJ2-5; D gene unclear. The CDR3 totals 13 residues. Trimming took off 2 bases at V and 3 bases at J, with 7 bases between the two ends. The germline CDR1 and CDR2 sequences are KGHSH and LQKENI. As DNA, the CDR3 is TGTGCCAGCTCACCATCTATGGAAGAGACCCAGTACTTC. Protein: CASSPSMEETQYF.